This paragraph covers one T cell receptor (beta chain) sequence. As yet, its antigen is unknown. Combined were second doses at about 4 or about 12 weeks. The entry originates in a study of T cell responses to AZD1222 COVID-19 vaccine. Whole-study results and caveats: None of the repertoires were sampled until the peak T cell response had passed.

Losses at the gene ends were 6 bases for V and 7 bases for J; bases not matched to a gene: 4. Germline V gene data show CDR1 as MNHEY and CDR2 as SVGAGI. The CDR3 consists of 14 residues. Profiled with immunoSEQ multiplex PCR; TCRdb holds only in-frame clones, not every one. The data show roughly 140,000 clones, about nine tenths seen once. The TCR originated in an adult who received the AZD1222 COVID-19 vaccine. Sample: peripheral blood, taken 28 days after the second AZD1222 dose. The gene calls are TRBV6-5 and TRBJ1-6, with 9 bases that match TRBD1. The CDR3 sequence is CASSTGTGNSPLHF. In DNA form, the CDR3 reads TGTGCCAGCAGCACCGGGACAGGGAATTCACCCCTCCACTTT.